Listed here are 12 T cell receptor beta chains from one sample, sequenced in a study of early stage breast cancer tumors. Assay used: immunoSEQ multiplex PCR; TCRdb lists only in-frame clones, some missing. The sample has about 25,000 clones, approximately 67% seen once. Sequencing was carried out using breast tumor tissue. The origin of the receptors is a person aged 55-75 years with breast cancer.

The gene calls are TRBV7-9 and TRBJ2-2; D possibly corresponds to TRBD2 (5 bases). The V end was cut by 5 bases, the J end by 8 bases, with 12 bases between. Germline CDR1 SEHNR, CDR2 FQNEAQ (reference sequence). The CDR3 covers 13 residues. CDR3: CASSPPRVGELFF. The CDR3 DNA reads as TGTGCCAGCAGCCCCCCGCGGGTAGGGGAGCTGTTTTTT.

The chain uses TRBV28 and TRBJ2-3, with 13 positions matching TRBD2. Germline trimming cut 7 bases from V and 4 bases from J; bases unmatched to any gene: 8. The CDR3 has 16 residues. Germline V gene lookup returns CDR1 MDHEN and CDR2 SYDVKM. The CDR3 DNA reads as TGTGCCAGCACCATTCAGGGACTAGCGGGACCAGATACGCAGTATTTT. Residues: CASTIQGLAGPDTQYF.

V and J are TRBV7-8 and TRBJ2-7; 7 bases agree with TRBD1. Germline loops: CDR1 SGHVS, CDR2 FQNEAQ. Unmatched junction bases numbered 6, after V lost 4 bases and J lost 0 bases. CDR3 size: 15 residues. The CDR3 DNA reads TGTGCCAGCAGCTATCAGGGGGTTAGCTCCTACGAGCAGTACTTC. Protein sequence: CASSYQGVSSYEQYF.

V is TRBV7-2 and J is TRBJ1-1; D remains unclear. The V gene's germline CDR1 is SGHTA and CDR2 FQGNSA. This CDR3 is built from 14 residues. V was cut by 3 bases and J by 4 bases, with 12 bases left in between. The CDR3: CASSFGGPGTEAFF. CDR3 bases: TGTGCCAGCAGCTTCGGAGGTCCGGGCACTGAAGCTTTCTTT.

The chain joins TRBV7-2 to TRBJ2-7; D remains unclear. Germline loops: CDR1 SGHTA, CDR2 FQGNSA. The germline V and J ends were trimmed by 1 base and 0 bases, with 10 bases remaining between them. The CDR3 totals 15 residues. CDR3 nucleotide sequence: TGTGCCAGCAGCTTAGGAGCTTTCTACTCCTACGAGCAGTACTTC. It specifies CASSLGAFYSYEQYF. The full variable domain, with the rest looked up from reference TRBV7-2 and TRBJ2-7, is GAGVSQSPSNKVTEKGKDVELRCDPISGHTALYWYRQSLGQGLEFLIYFQGNSAPDKSGLPSDRFSAERTGGSVSTLTIQRTQQEDSAVYLCASSLGAFYSYEQYFGPGTRLTVT.

This chain uses TRBV27 with TRBJ2-1; possible D gene TRBD1, 5 bases. Germline lookup yields CDR1 MNHEY and CDR2 SMNVEV (reference sequence). The CDR3 spans 13 residues. V lost 5 bases to trimming and J lost 4 bases, with 9 bases between them. For the CDR3, the DNA is TGTGCCAGCAGTCTCCACAGGTACAATGAGCAGTTCTTC. Protein sequence: CASSLHRYNEQFF.

The rearrangement links TRBV2 to TRBJ2-5, with a weak D call TRBD1 (5 bases). CDR1 SNHLY and CDR2 FYNNEI come from the germline V gene. The CDR3 covers 14 residues. Trimming cost V 7 bases and J 5 bases, with 17 bases left between them. CDR3 in DNA: TGTGCCAGCACCCAAGGGGCAGGGTATGAGACCCAGTACTTC. Translation gives CASTQGAGYETQYF.

The chain links TRBV7-2 to TRBJ1-1; no reliable D call. CDR3 length: 15 residues. Trimming stripped 1 base from V and 1 base from J, with 10 bases between. CDR1 and CDR2 from the germline V gene are SGHTA and FQGNSA. The CDR3 nucleotides read TGTGCCAGCAGCTTAGTGGCGGAGGGGAACACTGAAGCTTTCTTT. It translates to CASSLVAEGNTEAFF.

By share, this clone counts as medium-sized. V usage is TRBV11-2 and J usage is TRBJ2-3, with 9 positions matching TRBD2. Germline V gene lookup returns CDR1 SGHAT and CDR2 FQNNGV. CDR3 size: 18 residues. V lost 0 bases to trimming and J lost 3 bases; unmatched junction nucleotides: 10. DNA for the CDR3: TGTGCCAGCAGCTTAGACTTTCTAGCGGGAATCGTAACAGATACGCAGTATTTT. Translating it yields CASSLDFLAGIVTDTQYF.

This clone was seen once. The CDR3 here is CASKPGLAVNTQYF. In nucleotides, the CDR3 is TGTGCCAGCAAGCCGGGACTAGCCGTAAATACGCAGTATTTT. The rearrangement uses TRBV6-7 and TRBJ2-3, with TRBD2 matching over 9 bases. TRBV6-7 is filed as an ORF, its function uncertain. CDR3 length: 14 residues. V gave up 7 bases and J gave up 7 bases; unmatched junction bases: 9.

V gene TRBV7-2 combines with J gene TRBJ2-2; D remains ambiguous. Trimming took off 5 bases at V and 3 bases at J, with 16 bases between the two ends. Germline V gives CDR1 SGHTA, CDR2 FQGNSA. The CDR3 spans 16 residues. The CDR3 DNA reads as TGTGCCAGCAGCCCTATGTCCCGACGGGACACCGGGGAGCTGTTTTTT. This gives the protein CASSPMSRRDTGELFF.

The chain employs TRBV14 and TRBJ2-2; D uncertain. Germline CDR1 is SGHDN and CDR2 is FVKESK. Trimming stripped 1 base from V and 4 bases from J, with 4 bases between. CDR3 length: 13 residues. The CDR3 is CASSQVATGELFF. As DNA, the CDR3 is TGTGCCAGCAGCCAAGTGGCCACCGGGGAGCTGTTTTTT.